The next 14 T cell receptor beta chains were all read from a single sample in a study of CD4 and CD8 cells across lung adenocarcinoma regions (dated by TCRdb to about 2018). The library was made by PCR. Reads for this sample came from a HiSeq X Ten. TCRdb reprocessed the public reads (quality trimming at Q25 with fastp, clone calling with MiXCR) and kept in-frame beta chains. Each entry merges the rows of one CDR3 protein and shows their most common DNA and genes. The sample records 7,500 to 8,000 distinct CDR3 sequences, more than 55% of which are singletons. The ten most abundant clones make up 24% of the sample. The material sequenced was CD4+ T cells from the center of a lung tumor. The sample's cell subset or site, from its label and the paper: tumor center region. The receptors here all came from a female donor with lung adenocarcinoma. The CD4 and CD8 labels of this study may be unreliable.

Of note for this clonotype: An end of the junction differs from the germline gene, which may be a read error. The chain links TRBV7-2 to TRBJ2-3, with 8 nucleotides matching TRBD1. The CDR3 length is 15 residues. Looked up from germline, CDR1 is SGHTA and CDR2 is FQGNSA. The CDR3 nucleotides are TGTGCCGGCAGCCTAGGGACAGGAGCCCCAGAGACCCAGTATTTT. Translating gives CAGSLGTGAPETQYF.

V gene TRBV10-2 combines with J gene TRBJ2-1; 7 bases match TRBD2. With the DNA end fitting TRBJ2-5 better, the J assignment may be wrong. The length of the CDR3 is 12 residues. Germline CDR1 and CDR2: WSHSY and SAAADI. The DNA of the CDR3 is TGCGCCAGCGGGACTACCGGGGGGACCCAGTACTTC. Translated: CASGTTGGTQYF.

Only a few counts were recorded for this clonotype. The V call is TRBV4-1, the J call TRBJ1-2; D is possibly TRBD1 (6 bases). V was shortened by 2 bases and J by 0 bases, with 10 bases between the two germline ends. The CDR3 is 15 amino acids. Germline V gene lookup returns CDR1 MGHRA and CDR2 YSYEKL. The CDR3 loop is CASSQTQGTNYGYTF. CDR3 sequence (DNA): TGCGCCAGCAGCCAAACACAGGGAACTAACTATGGCTACACCTTC.

Of note for this clonotype: The junction departs from germline at one end; a sequencing error may be responsible. V and J are TRBV27 and TRBJ2-3; 8 bases fit TRBD2. CDR1 is MNHEY, CDR2 SMNVEV, per germline (reference sequence). The CDR3 covers 16 residues. CDR3 protein: CASSSPRAGAKNTQYF. The CDR3 DNA follows: TGTGCCAGCAGTTCCCCGCGAGCGGGAGCCAAAAATACTCAGTATTTC.

This chain connects TRBV27 to TRBJ2-5; 7 bases fit TRBD2. Looked up from germline, CDR1 is MNHEY and CDR2 is SMNVEV (reference sequence). The CDR3 runs to 15 residues. The V segment lost 3 bases and the J segment 1 base; nucleotides outside the gene matches: 5. CDR3 residues: CASSLSTSFQETQYF. For the CDR3, the DNA is TGTGCCAGCAGTTTGTCGACTAGCTTCCAAGAGACCCAGTACTTC.

The gene calls are TRBV6-1 and TRBJ1-2; tentative D call: TRBD1 (5 bases). The CDR3 is made up of 16 amino acids. Germline assignment: CDR1 MNHNS and CDR2 SASEGT. Trimming removed 7 bases from V and 2 bases from J, with 20 bases in between. This chain's CDR3 is CASTTGWGGENYGYTF. The CDR3 coding sequence is TGTGCCAGCACCACGGGGTGGGGGGGTGAGAACTATGGCTACACCTTC.

The chain combines TRBV27 with TRBJ2-3; a weak D match, TRBD1 (5 bases). Trimming removed 6 bases from V and 0 bases from J, with 13 bases in between. Looked up from germline, CDR1 is MNHEY and CDR2 is SMNVEV (reference sequence). CDR3 length equals 15 residues. CDR3 protein: CASSDRPLSTDTQYF. The CDR3 nucleotides read TGTGCCAGCAGCGACAGACCCCTTAGCACAGATACGCAGTATTTT.

Points on this clonotype: An end of the junction does not agree with germline; a read error may underlie this. V gene TRBV4-1 combines with J gene TRBJ2-3; 8 nucleotides align to TRBD2. CDR1 and CDR2 (germline): MGHRA, YSYEKL. The CDR3 extends over 15 amino acids. CDR3 in amino acids: CARGLGGGNPDTQYF. CDR3 in DNA: TGCGCCAGGGGGCTCGGGGGGGGTAACCCAGATACGCAGTATTTC.

The chain couples TRBV6-1 to TRBJ2-1; 7 bases map to TRBD1. Near its end, the DNA agrees better with TRBJ2-7, so the J call may be wrong. CDR1 and CDR2 (germline): MNHNS, SASEGT. The CDR3 is made up of 16 amino acids. The CDR3 is CASSEAREAGGYEQYF. In DNA form, the CDR3 reads TGTGCCAGCAGTGAAGCCCGAGAGGCAGGGGGCTACGAGCAGTACTTC.

The CDR3 region has the DNA TGTGCCAGCAGTCCCGACCTGGGAGGGATACGCAATGAGCAGTTCTTC. This translates into CASSPDLGGIRNEQFF. The J gene is TRBJ2-1, the V gene TRBV27, with 7 bases identical to TRBD2. Trimming took 5 bases from V and 6 from J; bases not matched to a gene: 13. This CDR3 is 16 amino acids long. Germline lookup yields CDR1 MNHEY and CDR2 SMNVEV (reference sequence).

This chain's CDR3 is CASRTKRGVSYNEQFF. The CDR3, as DNA: TGTGCCAGCAGAACAAAGCGGGGGGTATCCTACAATGAGCAGTTCTTC. This chain connects TRBV6-1 to TRBJ2-1; 9 bases match TRBD2. Germline CDR1 and CDR2: MNHNS and SASEGT. J was trimmed by 1 base and V by 6 bases; bases with no gene match: 7. This CDR3 contains 16 residues.

This clonotype came up a few times. The chain recombines TRBV6-1 with TRBJ2-3, with a possible D match to TRBD1 (5 bases). The germline V and J ends were trimmed by 6 bases and 4 bases, with 14 bases remaining between them. The CDR3 consists of 14 residues. Germline assignment: CDR1 MNHNS and CDR2 SASEGT. The DNA for the CDR3 is TGTGCCAGCAGAGGGGCGCTTGGGGCAGATACGCAGTATTTT. It yields the protein CASRGALGADTQYF.

In this sample, this clonotype turned up once. At one boundary the junction diverges from the germline segment, which might be a read error. The chain joins TRBV10-3 to TRBJ2-3; a possible D gene is TRBD2 (7 bases). Looked up from germline, CDR1 is ENHRY and CDR2 is SYGVKD. This CDR3 comprises 14 residues. The CDR3 coding sequence is TGTGCGGCCCGAGGGGGGGGGGACCCAGATACGCAGTATTTC. Amino acid sequence: CAARGGGDPDTQYF.

This clonotype was detected a few times. The V call is TRBV6-1, the J call TRBJ2-3; no reliable D call. Trimming removed 7 bases at V and 0 bases at J, with 14 bases between. The CDR3 is made up of 15 amino acids. Looked up from germline, CDR1 is MNHNS and CDR2 is SASEGT. The CDR3 region has the DNA TGTGCCAGCATGTGGAGAGGTGCTAGCACAGATACGCAGTATTTT. Its protein is CASMWRGASTDTQYF.